This T cell receptor (beta chain) was identified in a study of blood T cell repertoires in COVID-19. Per germline, CDR1 MNHEY and CDR2 SMNVEV (reference sequence). CDR3 size: 14 residues. With 6 bases clipped from V and 7 bases from J, the junction kept 9 bases outside the gene matches. The study drew participants aged about 18 to 89 years from about two dozen US areas. Participants' own reports of clinical history determined their cohort assignment. Donors in Cohort 3 who had recovered were those with two negative PCRs, healthcare professional clearance, or resolution of their symptoms. Libraries were prepared by immunoSEQ multiplex PCR; TCRdb keeps only in-frame clonotypes and omits some of them. The sample gives over 350,000 clones, around nine tenths of which show up once; 1.2% is in the top ten.

The chain has TRBV27 and TRBJ1-5, with 7 positions matching TRBD1. The sequenced material came from PBMCs or T cells enriched from blood (not recorded which). This TCR came from a woman aged 18-29 years who had recovered from COVID-19. The CDR3, as DNA: TGTGCCAGCAGGAACAGGGGTTCGAGCCAGCCCCAGCATTTT. Amino acids: CASRNRGSSQPQHF.